These 12 T cell receptor beta chains were sequenced from one sample in a study of T cells in Graves' hyperthyroidism and ophthalmopathy. TCR beta CDR3 sequences were amplified from RNA transcripts. Using the HTBI primer set, a first-round RT-PCR was run on the TCR CDR3. TCRdb re-called the multiplex PCR reads with MiXCR, one entry per CDR3 protein. The sample carries hundreds of thousands of distinct CDR3 sequences, around a quarter recorded once. The sample taken for sequencing was blood. The receptors shown here come from a woman aged 30 to 39 with Graves' ophthalmopathy.

At least ten counts were recorded for this clonotype. This rearrangement joins TRBV11-2 to TRBJ1-5; 10 nucleotides line up with TRBD1. The germline V gene has CDR1 SGHAT and CDR2 FQNNGV. The CDR3 is made up of 16 amino acids. Losses at the gene ends were 2 bases for V and 5 bases for J; bases not matched to a gene: 6. CDR3 DNA: TGTGCCAGCAGCTTAACCGCCGGGACAGGGGATCAGCCCCAGCATTTT. It yields the protein CASSLTAGTGDQPQHF. Full variable domain (rest looked up from reference TRBV11-2 and TRBJ1-5): EAGVAQSPRYKIIEKRQSVAFWCNPISGHATLYWYQQILGQGPKLLIQFQNNGVVDDSQLPKDRFSAERLKGVDSTLKIQPAKLEDSAVYLCASSLTAGTGDQPQHFGDGTRLSIL.

This clonotype was seen many times. This chain links TRBV6-1 with TRBJ1-1; D is ambiguous. Germline CDR1 reads MNHNS; CDR2 reads SASEGT. This CDR3 spans 13 amino acids. Trimming shortened V by 7 bases and J by 4 bases, and 13 bases separated the two germline ends. The CDR3 spells CASTLEGRTEAFF. In DNA form, the CDR3 reads TGTGCCAGCACCCTCGAGGGTCGCACTGAAGCTTTCTTT.

This clonotype was picked up many times. The gene calls are TRBV6-2 or TRBV6-3 and TRBJ1-1; D is uncertain. Germline V CDR1 and CDR2: MNHEY, SVGEGT. V gave up 5 bases and J gave up 8 bases, with 9 bases separating them. The CDR3 runs 11 residues. The CDR3 coding sequence is TGTGCCAGCAGTAGAGGGATAGAAGCTTTCTTT. It codes for CASSRGIEAFF.

This clonotype was seen at least ten times. This chain connects TRBV19 to TRBJ1-2, with D maybe TRBD1 (6 bases). The germline V and J ends were trimmed by 5 bases and 4 bases, with 11 bases remaining between them. Per germline, CDR1 LNHDA and CDR2 SQIVND (reference sequence). This CDR3 spans 13 amino acids. The CDR3 sequence is CASSDDRRYGYTF. CDR3 nucleotide sequence: TGTGCCAGTAGTGACGACAGGCGCTATGGCTACACCTTC.

This chain joins TRBV15 and TRBJ1-5; D is uncertain. Trimming stripped 0 bases from V and 3 bases from J, with 9 bases between. CDR1 is LNHNV, CDR2 YYDKDF, per germline (reference sequence). CDR3 length: 15 amino acids. The CDR3 here is CATSRDQNFNQPQHF. For the CDR3, the DNA is TGTGCCACCAGCAGAGATCAGAACTTCAATCAGCCCCAGCATTTT. Variable domain in full (rest from reference TRBV15 and TRBJ1-5): DAMVIQNPRYQVTQFGKPVTLSCSQTLNHNVMYWYQQKSSQAPKLLFHYYDKDFNNEADTPDNFQSRRPNTSFCFLDIRSPGLGDTAMYLCATSRDQNFNQPQHFGDGTRLSIL.

The table lists this clonotype with many counts. The genes are TRBV14 and TRBJ2-7; tentatively, D is TRBD2 (5 bases). Germline values: CDR1 SGHDN, CDR2 FVKESK. The CDR3 totals 12 residues. V lost 0 bases, J lost 7 bases, and 7 bases lay in between. Here the CDR3 DNA reads TGTGCCAGCAGCCAAGATCCGGGGGAGCAGTACTTC. Translated: CASSQDPGEQYF. The full variable domain, completed using reference TRBV14 and TRBJ2-7, is EAGVTQFPSHSVIEKGQTVTLRCDPISGHDNLYWYRRVMGKEIKFLLHFVKESKQDESGMPNNRFLAERTGGTYSTLKVQPAELEDSGVYFCASSQDPGEQYFGPGTRLTVT.

V gene TRBV6-5 combines with J gene TRBJ2-5, with TRBD1 matching 7 bases. The CDR3 is 13 amino acids. Trimming removed 4 bases from V and 4 bases from J; junction bases left unmatched: 3. Germline V gene data show CDR1 as MNHEY and CDR2 as SVGAGI. CDR3 in DNA: TGTGCCAGCAGTTCATGGACAGGAGAGACCCAGTACTTC. Its translation is CASSSWTGETQYF.

The chain couples TRBV18 to TRBJ1-1; the D is unclear. V was shortened by 3 bases and J by 1 base, with 6 bases between the two germline ends. Germline CDR1 and CDR2: KGHSH and LQKENI. This CDR3 region has 13 residues. The CDR3 DNA is TGTGCCAGCTCACCGATAGAGAACACTGAAGCTTTCTTT. Its translation: CASSPIENTEAFF.

This clonotype came up many times. The V gene is TRBV27, the J gene TRBJ2-5, with unresolved D. The V gene lost 1 base and the J gene lost 2 bases, with 11 bases spanning the gap. CDR1 is MNHEY, CDR2 SMNVEV, per germline (reference sequence). There are 15 residues in the CDR3. CDR3 sequence reads: CASSLLGGVQETQYF. In DNA, the CDR3 is TGTGCCAGCAGTTTATTGGGCGGCGTTCAAGAGACCCAGTACTTC.

The V gene is TRBV6-1, the J gene TRBJ2-7, with D perhaps matching TRBD1 (6 bases). V lost 1 base and J 1 base, leaving 11 bases between the germline ends. The CDR3 has 15 residues. Germline loops: CDR1 MNHNS, CDR2 SASEGT. The CDR3 protein is CASSEVGHLSYEQYF. The CDR3 DNA follows: TGTGCCAGCAGTGAAGTGGGACACCTTTCCTACGAGCAGTACTTC.

This clonotype has a count of ten or more. J is TRBJ1-5 and V is TRBV2, with D possibly being TRBD1 (6 bases). The ends were cut back, 6 bases at V and 3 bases at J, with 9 bases in the middle. The CDR3 sequence is 13 residues long. CDR1 and CDR2 from the germline V gene are SNHLY and FYNNEI. The CDR3 nucleotides read TGTGCCAGCAGGGCAGGGGCCAATCAGCCCCAGCATTTT. It encodes CASRAGANQPQHF.

This clonotype was recorded many times. The V and J genes are TRBV29-1 and TRBJ1-5; no firm D call. V lost 4 bases and J 3 bases, leaving 10 bases between the germline ends. Germline V lookup: CDR1 SQVTM, CDR2 ANQGSEA. The CDR3 is 13 residues long. The CDR3 nucleotides read TGCAGCGTTGCCCTCGCGTTCAATCAGCCCCAGCATTTT. Translating gives CSVALAFNQPQHF.